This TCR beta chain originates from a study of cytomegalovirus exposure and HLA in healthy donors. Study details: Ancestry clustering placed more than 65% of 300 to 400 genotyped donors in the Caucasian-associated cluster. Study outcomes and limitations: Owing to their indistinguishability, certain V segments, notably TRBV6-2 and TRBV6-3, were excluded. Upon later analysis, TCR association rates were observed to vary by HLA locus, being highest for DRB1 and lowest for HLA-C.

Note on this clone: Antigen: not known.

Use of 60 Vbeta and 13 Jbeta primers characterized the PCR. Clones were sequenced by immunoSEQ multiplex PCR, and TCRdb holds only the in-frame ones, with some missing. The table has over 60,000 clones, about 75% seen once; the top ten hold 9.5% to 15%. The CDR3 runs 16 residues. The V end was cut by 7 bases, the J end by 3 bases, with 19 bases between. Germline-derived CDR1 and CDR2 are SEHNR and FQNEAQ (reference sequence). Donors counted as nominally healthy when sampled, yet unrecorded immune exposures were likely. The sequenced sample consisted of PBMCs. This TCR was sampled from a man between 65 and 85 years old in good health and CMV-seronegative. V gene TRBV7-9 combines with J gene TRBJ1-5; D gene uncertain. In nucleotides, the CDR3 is TGTGCCAGCACCCCCGGGGTGTCAGGCAACAATCAGCCCCAGCATTTT. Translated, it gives CASTPGVSGNNQPQHF.